The rows below give T cell receptor beta chains drawn from one sample of a study of CD8+ T cells in alopecia areata. Sequencing used immunoSEQ multiplex PCR; TCRdb keeps in-frame clones, though not all of them. The data show about 200,000 clones, with 58% seen just once and 5.5% to 6% held by the top ten. This sample comprised CD4+ T cells sorted from blood, obtained at week 24, from a patient treated with tofacitinib. These receptors all come from a human donor with alopecia areata. Both conserved end residues are part of each CDR3. Each record gives: CDR3 length, D gene, V gene, clone size, J gene, CDR3 protein, CDR3 DNA. D genes are given only for firm matches. Some rows mark clone size as missing; the rest say once, few, many or name a class of expanded clone.

CDR3 length: 15; D gene: TRBD2; V gene: TRBV5-1; clone size: -; J gene: TRBJ2-1; CDR3 protein: CASSLVAGGDNEQFF; CDR3 DNA: TGCGCCAGCAGCTTGGTAGCGGGAGGCGACAATGAGCAGTTCTTC
CDR3 length: 15; D gene: -; V gene: TRBV19; clone size: -; J gene: TRBJ2-2; CDR3 protein: CASSIRASPTGELFF; CDR3 DNA: TGTGCCAGTAGTATTCGGGCTAGCCCGACCGGGGAGCTGTTTTTT
CDR3 length: 14; D gene: -; V gene: TRBV5-8; clone size: -; J gene: TRBJ1-5; CDR3 protein: CASSLMLRNQPQHF; CDR3 DNA: TGTGCCAGCAGCTTGATGCTGCGGAATCAGCCCCAGCATTTT
CDR3 length: 17; D gene: TRBD2; V gene: TRBV30; clone size: -; J gene: TRBJ2-1; CDR3 protein: CAWRGLAGGVGYNEQFF; CDR3 DNA: TGTGCCTGGAGGGGACTAGCGGGAGGGGTGGGATACAATGAGCAGTTCTTC
CDR3 length: 15; D gene: TRBD2; V gene: TRBV5-1; clone size: once; J gene: TRBJ2-3; CDR3 protein: CASSLLAGAADTQYF; CDR3 DNA: TGCGCCAGCAGCTTACTAGCGGGAGCCGCAGATACGCAGTATTTT
CDR3 length: 13; D gene: -; V gene: TRBV6-6; clone size: -; J gene: TRBJ2-7; CDR3 protein: CASSYISTSEQYF; CDR3 DNA: TGTGCCAGCAGTTACATCAGCACCTCCGAGCAGTACTTC
CDR3 length: 12; D gene: -; V gene: TRBV2; clone size: -; J gene: TRBJ1-5; CDR3 protein: CASSEGREPQHF; CDR3 DNA: TGTGCCAGCAGTGAAGGGCGGGAGCCCCAGCATTTT
CDR3 length: 20; D gene: TRBD1; V gene: TRBV18; clone size: -; J gene: TRBJ1-1; CDR3 protein: CASSPLVGQGAFSTNTEAFF; CDR3 DNA: TGTGCCAGCTCACCACTTGTGGGACAGGGGGCCTTCAGTACGAACACTGAAGCTTTCTTT
CDR3 length: 14; D gene: -; V gene: TRBV5-1; clone size: -; J gene: TRBJ1-2; CDR3 protein: CASSLGQPPDGYTF; CDR3 DNA: TGCGCCAGCAGCTTGGGCCAGCCTCCCGATGGCTACACCTTC
CDR3 length: 16; D gene: TRBD2; V gene: TRBV19; clone size: -; J gene: TRBJ2-1; CDR3 protein: CASSPLAVPLHNEQFF; CDR3 DNA: TGTGCCAGTAGTCCACTAGCGGTCCCCCTTCATAATGAGCAGTTCTTC
CDR3 length: 12; D gene: -; V gene: TRBV7-9; clone size: -; J gene: TRBJ1-2; CDR3 protein: CASSLRGNGYTF; CDR3 DNA: TGTGCCAGCAGCTTACGGGGGAATGGCTACACCTTC
CDR3 length: 14; D gene: TRBD2; V gene: TRBV29-1; clone size: -; J gene: TRBJ2-1; CDR3 protein: CSGVGLAGDNEQFF; CDR3 DNA: TGCAGCGGTGTAGGCCTAGCGGGAGACAATGAGCAGTTCTTC
CDR3 length: 14; D gene: -; V gene: TRBV4-3; clone size: -; J gene: TRBJ2-5; CDR3 protein: CASSQDLGQETQYF; CDR3 DNA: TGCGCCAGCAGCCAAGATTTAGGTCAAGAGACCCAGTACTTC
CDR3 length: 16; D gene: -; V gene: TRBV7-6; clone size: -; J gene: TRBJ1-1; CDR3 protein: CASSLRVPDRNTEAFF; CDR3 DNA: TGTGCCAGCAGCTTAAGGGTACCCGACAGGAACACTGAAGCTTTCTTT
CDR3 length: 11; D gene: -; V gene: TRBV11-2; clone size: -; J gene: TRBJ2-6; CDR3 protein: CAILWANVLTF; CDR3 DNA: TGTGCCATCCTCTGGGCCAACGTCCTGACTTTC
CDR3 length: 13; D gene: -; V gene: TRBV5-5; clone size: -; J gene: TRBJ2-7; CDR3 protein: CASSFSQGAEQYF; CDR3 DNA: TGTGCCAGCAGCTTCTCACAGGGAGCGGAGCAGTACTTC
CDR3 length: 10; D gene: -; V gene: TRBV6-1; clone size: -; J gene: TRBJ2-7; CDR3 protein: CASSDHEQYF; CDR3 DNA: TGTGCCAGCAGTGATCACGAGCAGTACTTC
CDR3 length: 14; D gene: -; V gene: TRBV7-2; clone size: -; J gene: TRBJ2-5; CDR3 protein: CASSLAPRRETQYF; CDR3 DNA: TGTGCCAGCAGCTTAGCCCCCCGTCGCGAGACCCAGTACTTC
CDR3 length: 16; D gene: -; V gene: TRBV19; clone size: -; J gene: TRBJ1-1; CDR3 protein: CASSSFGVGANTEAFF; CDR3 DNA: TGTGCCAGTAGTTCCTTCGGGGTAGGGGCTAACACTGAAGCTTTCTTT
CDR3 length: 13; D gene: TRBD1; V gene: TRBV27; clone size: few; J gene: TRBJ2-2; CDR3 protein: CASSTQGAGELFF; CDR3 DNA: TGTGCCAGCAGCACACAGGGGGCCGGGGAGCTGTTTTTT
CDR3 length: 13; D gene: -; V gene: TRBV29-1; clone size: -; J gene: TRBJ2-5; CDR3 protein: CSVELGRQETQYF; CDR3 DNA: TGCAGCGTTGAACTTGGACGTCAAGAGACCCAGTACTTC
CDR3 length: 13; D gene: -; V gene: TRBV7-8; clone size: -; J gene: TRBJ1-2; CDR3 protein: CASSSNREDGYTF; CDR3 DNA: TGTGCCAGCAGCTCCAACAGGGAGGATGGCTACACCTTC
CDR3 length: 11; D gene: -; V gene: TRBV14; clone size: -; J gene: TRBJ2-7; CDR3 protein: CASSQEYEQYF; CDR3 DNA: TGTGCCAGCAGCCAAGAATACGAGCAGTACTTC
CDR3 length: 14; D gene: -; V gene: TRBV7-2; clone size: -; J gene: TRBJ2-3; CDR3 protein: CASSFGRATDTQYF; CDR3 DNA: TGTGCCAGCAGCTTCGGTCGGGCGACAGATACGCAGTATTTT
CDR3 length: 15; D gene: -; V gene: TRBV7-3; clone size: -; J gene: TRBJ2-2; CDR3 protein: CASSLMPKNTGELFF; CDR3 DNA: TGTGCCAGCAGCTTAATGCCCAAGAACACCGGGGAGCTGTTTTTT
CDR3 length: 15; D gene: -; V gene: TRBV4-3; clone size: -; J gene: TRBJ2-2; CDR3 protein: CASSQFTTDTGELFF; CDR3 DNA: TGCGCCAGCAGCCAATTTACGACGGACACCGGGGAGCTGTTTTTT
CDR3 length: 14; D gene: -; V gene: TRBV29-1; clone size: -; J gene: TRBJ1-2; CDR3 protein: CSVSPDRGTHGYTF; CDR3 DNA: TGCAGCGTTTCTCCAGACAGAGGTACGCATGGCTACACCTTC
CDR3 length: 16; D gene: -; V gene: TRBV7-2; clone size: -; J gene: TRBJ2-1; CDR3 protein: CASSLAGSGAYNEQFF; CDR3 DNA: TGTGCCAGCAGCTTAGCCGGTAGCGGAGCCTACAATGAGCAGTTCTTC
CDR3 length: 15; D gene: -; V gene: TRBV7-9; clone size: -; J gene: TRBJ2-5; CDR3 protein: CASSPLSGAQETQYF; CDR3 DNA: TGTGCCAGCAGCCCTCTTTCGGGGGCACAAGAGACCCAGTACTTC
CDR3 length: 16; D gene: -; V gene: TRBV6-1; clone size: -; J gene: TRBJ2-3; CDR3 protein: CASSDRGRGLTDTQYF; CDR3 DNA: TGTGCCAGCAGTGACCGGGGGAGGGGGCTCACAGATACGCAGTATTTT
CDR3 length: 12; D gene: TRBD2; V gene: TRBV7-9; clone size: -; J gene: TRBJ2-7; CDR3 protein: CASRAGGYEQYF; CDR3 DNA: TGTGCCAGCAGGGCGGGAGGGTACGAGCAGTACTTC
CDR3 length: 15; D gene: TRBD1; V gene: TRBV9; clone size: -; J gene: TRBJ1-2; CDR3 protein: CASSVEQGRTRGYTF; CDR3 DNA: TGTGCCAGCAGCGTAGAACAGGGGCGAACGAGGGGCTACACCTTC
CDR3 length: 10; D gene: -; V gene: TRBV20-1; clone size: -; J gene: TRBJ1-2; CDR3 protein: CSARDQLNTF; CDR3 DNA: TGCAGTGCTAGAGATCAACTGAACACCTTC
CDR3 length: 15; D gene: TRBD1; V gene: TRBV10-3; clone size: -; J gene: TRBJ1-1; CDR3 protein: CAISGDRVMNTEAFF; CDR3 DNA: TGTGCCATCAGTGGGGACAGAGTAATGAACACTGAAGCTTTCTTT
CDR3 length: 12; D gene: -; V gene: TRBV5-6; clone size: -; J gene: TRBJ1-6; CDR3 protein: CASSFRNSPLHF; CDR3 DNA: TGTGCCAGCAGCTTTAGGAATTCACCCCTCCACTTT
CDR3 length: 16; D gene: -; V gene: TRBV7-9; clone size: few; J gene: TRBJ1-2; CDR3 protein: CASSLAHLLKPAGYTF; CDR3 DNA: TGTGCCAGCAGCTTAGCCCACTTACTGAAACCGGCTGGCTACACCTTC
CDR3 length: 15; D gene: TRBD1; V gene: TRBV5-1; clone size: -; J gene: TRBJ2-7; CDR3 protein: CASSLGTGFIGEQYF; CDR3 DNA: TGCGCCAGCAGCTTGGGGACAGGTTTCATCGGCGAGCAGTACTTC
CDR3 length: 15; D gene: -; V gene: TRBV7-9; clone size: -; J gene: TRBJ2-3; CDR3 protein: CASSSKGDGTDTQYF; CDR3 DNA: TGTGCCAGCAGCTCCAAGGGGGATGGCACAGATACGCAGTATTTT
CDR3 length: 13; D gene: -; V gene: TRBV4-3; clone size: few; J gene: TRBJ2-7; CDR3 protein: CASSQDLAYEQYF; CDR3 DNA: TGCGCCAGCAGCCAAGATTTGGCTTACGAGCAGTACTTC
CDR3 length: 13; D gene: TRBD1; V gene: TRBV29-1; clone size: few; J gene: TRBJ2-2; CDR3 protein: CSVRWTGPGELFF; CDR3 DNA: TGCAGCGTCCGATGGACAGGGCCCGGGGAGCTGTTTTTT
CDR3 length: 13; D gene: TRBD2; V gene: TRBV2; clone size: few; J gene: TRBJ2-3; CDR3 protein: CASRGGRADTQYF; CDR3 DNA: TGTGCCAGCCGGGGGGGCCGAGCGGATACGCAGTATTTT
CDR3 length: 13; D gene: TRBD1; V gene: TRBV7-3; clone size: -; J gene: TRBJ1-2; CDR3 protein: CASSPTGGDGYTF; CDR3 DNA: TGTGCCAGCAGCCCTACAGGGGGCGACGGCTACACCTTC
CDR3 length: 15; D gene: -; V gene: TRBV7-2; clone size: -; J gene: TRBJ1-5; CDR3 protein: CASSLAWGSNQPQHF; CDR3 DNA: TGTGCCAGCAGCTTAGCTTGGGGAAGCAATCAGCCCCAGCATTTT
CDR3 length: 15; D gene: TRBD1; V gene: TRBV19; clone size: few; J gene: TRBJ2-1; CDR3 protein: CASRLGQGVGDEQFF; CDR3 DNA: TGTGCCAGTAGGCTCGGACAGGGGGTGGGTGATGAGCAGTTCTTC
CDR3 length: 13; D gene: -; V gene: TRBV10-3; clone size: -; J gene: TRBJ1-2; CDR3 protein: CAIIPTANYGYTF; CDR3 DNA: TGTGCCATCATCCCTACAGCTAACTATGGCTACACCTTC
CDR3 length: 11; D gene: -; V gene: TRBV5-6; clone size: few; J gene: TRBJ2-5; CDR3 protein: CASSFGETQYF; CDR3 DNA: TGTGCCAGCAGCTTTGGGGAGACCCAGTACTTC
CDR3 length: 14; D gene: -; V gene: TRBV7-2; clone size: few; J gene: TRBJ2-7; CDR3 protein: CASSLVVGTYEQYF; CDR3 DNA: TGTGCCAGCAGCTTAGTAGTGGGTACCTACGAGCAGTACTTC
CDR3 length: 13; D gene: TRBD1; V gene: TRBV6-5; clone size: -; J gene: TRBJ2-5; CDR3 protein: CASGWDRGETQYF; CDR3 DNA: TGTGCCAGCGGGTGGGACAGAGGAGAGACCCAGTACTTC
CDR3 length: 14; D gene: -; V gene: TRBV7-9; clone size: few; J gene: TRBJ2-3; CDR3 protein: CASSPRRSTDTQYF; CDR3 DNA: TGTGCCAGCAGCCCCCGTCGGAGCACAGATACGCAGTATTTT
CDR3 length: 13; D gene: -; V gene: TRBV30; clone size: -; J gene: TRBJ2-7; CDR3 protein: CAWSEQRVHEQYF; CDR3 DNA: TGTGCCTGGAGTGAACAGCGGGTCCACGAGCAGTACTTC
CDR3 length: 13; D gene: -; V gene: TRBV6-1; clone size: few; J gene: TRBJ1-2; CDR3 protein: CATSPGALVGYTF; CDR3 DNA: TGTGCCACCTCCCCGGGGGCTTTAGTGGGCTACACCTTC
CDR3 length: 15; D gene: -; V gene: TRBV4-2; clone size: -; J gene: TRBJ2-7; CDR3 protein: CASSQEGRLSYEQYF; CDR3 DNA: TGTGCCAGCAGCCAAGAGGGCAGGCTCTCCTACGAGCAGTACTTC
CDR3 length: 15; D gene: TRBD1; V gene: TRBV4-2; clone size: -; J gene: TRBJ2-1; CDR3 protein: CASSLGDSTYNEQFF; CDR3 DNA: TGTGCCAGCAGCCTTGGGGACAGCACCTACAATGAGCAGTTCTTC
CDR3 length: 11; D gene: -; V gene: TRBV29-1; clone size: few; J gene: TRBJ2-1; CDR3 protein: CSVEVVNEQFF; CDR3 DNA: TGCAGCGTTGAAGTTGTCAATGAGCAGTTCTTC
CDR3 length: 17; D gene: TRBD2; V gene: TRBV4-3; clone size: few; J gene: TRBJ2-6; CDR3 protein: CASSRGTSGSGANVLTF; CDR3 DNA: TGCGCCAGCAGCCGCGGGACTAGCGGCTCTGGGGCCAACGTCCTGACTTTC